These T cell receptor beta chains were read from a single sample in a study of blood T cell repertoires in COVID-19. Data came from immunoSEQ multiplex PCR; TCRdb stores just in-frame clones and leaves some out. The sample shows a few hundred thousand clones, around three quarters of them seen only once. The sample comprised peripheral blood. Every receptor here comes from a woman between 65 and 79 years old with acute or convalescent COVID-19. CDR3s include the opening cysteine and the closing phenylalanine or tryptophan. D genes are given only for firm matches. Not every row has a clone size; where given, it reads once, few, many or a size class.

v_gene	abundance	d_gene	j_gene	CDR3aa	CDR3nt
TRBV6-5	NA	NA	TRBJ1-1	CASRRNTEAFF	TGTGCCAGCAGGCGGAACACTGAAGCTTTCTTT
TRBV19	NA	TRBD2	TRBJ2-1	CASSVTSGGSYNEQFF	TGTGCCAGTAGTGTTACTAGCGGGGGTTCCTACAATGAGCAGTTCTTC
TRBV3-1/TRBV3-2	NA	NA	TRBJ2-2	CASSHQPLDATGELFF	TGTGCCAGCAGCCATCAACCACTAGATGCTACCGGGGAGCTGTTTTTT
TRBV3-1/TRBV3-2	NA	NA	TRBJ2-1	CASSHSPPMGAEQFF	TGTGCCAGCAGCCACAGTCCCCCGATGGGCGCTGAGCAGTTCTTC
TRBV5-1	NA	NA	TRBJ1-4	CASSVDGNEKLFF	TGCGCCAGCAGCGTGGACGGGAATGAAAAACTGTTTTTT
TRBV2	NA	NA	TRBJ2-2	CASSEEVGGNTGELFF	TGTGCCAGCAGTGAAGAAGTGGGGGGGAACACCGGGGAGCTGTTTTTT
TRBV5-1	NA	TRBD2	TRBJ2-3	CASSLNSGGDLPDTQYF	TGCGCCAGCAGCTTAAATAGCGGGGGGGATTTACCAGATACGCAGTATTTT
TRBV7-3	few	NA	TRBJ2-1	CASSSLPSVVNEQFF	TGTGCCAGCAGCTCCCTCCCTAGCGTTGTCAATGAGCAGTTCTTC
TRBV7-2	once	TRBD1	TRBJ1-4	CASSLGQVPNEKLFF	TGTGCCAGCAGCCTGGGACAGGTTCCTAATGAAAAACTGTTTTTT
TRBV6-2/TRBV6-3	NA	TRBD2	TRBJ2-1	CASSFGNIRGGTYNEQFF	TGTGCCAGCAGTTTTGGGAACATCCGCGGGGGGACGTACAATGAGCAGTTCTTC